This TCR beta chain derives from a study of OX40 agonist ivuxolimab in advanced cancers. Study findings and constraints: Certain nonresponding patients likewise had low normalized T-cell clonal expansion. In general, CD8+ T cells held more expanded clones than CD4+ did, on average. Relatively little clonal expansion, among the lowest observed, appeared in partial responders at 0.1-3.0 mg/kg.

V was pared by 5 bases and J by 0 bases, with 12 bases between. This CDR3 comprises 15 residues. From germline, CDR1 is MNHEY and CDR2 SMNVEV (reference sequence). As regards this clone: Its antigen is not known.

Using immunoSEQ multiplex PCR, the repertoire was profiled, and TCRdb retains in-frame clones only, with some absent. Seen here are about 50,000 clones, roughly 81% observed once, and the top ten hold around 7%. The material was CD4+ or CD8+ T cells sorted from blood, obtained in a trial of the OX40 agonist ivuxolimab. The TCR sequence derives from an adult with an advanced solid tumor such as melanoma, head and neck, liver or kidney cancer. The chain couples TRBV27 to TRBJ2-3; TRBD2 is a possible D gene (6 bases). The CDR3 region is CASSQGLTSTDTQYF. The CDR3 nucleotides read TGTGCCAGCAGTCAGGGACTGACTAGCACAGATACGCAGTATTTT.